This TCR beta chain was documented in a study of blood T cell repertoires in COVID-19 (dated by TCRdb to 2018 to 2021). Looking at the study overall: Samples covering the acute and convalescent phases of COVID-19 were provided by collaborators in the United States, Italy and Spain. Where available, HLA class I and class II types were taken from metadata supplied by the sample provider and were not determined by assay-based typing. Sample metadata almost always included a de-identified subject ID, COVID-19 status, age in years and sex. The dataset comprised deeply sampled blood TCRbeta repertoires from subjects exposed to, actively infected with, or recovered from COVID-19. The samples were drawn from two sources: the first 160 participants of the ongoing ImmuneRACE study, and 950 to 1,500 subjects contributed by 6 global collaborators. The repertoires were released in a freely available public database meant as a resource for research on the immune response to SARS-CoV-2. The material from the prospective study consisted of cDNA or gDNA derived from T cells, B-cell-depleted T cells, or PBMCs.

Each collaborating institution followed its own protocols to collect whole blood in K2EDTA tubes. For TCRbeta analysis, collaborators shipped samples as frozen whole blood, isolated PBMCs, or DNA extracted from either of those sample types. The immunoSEQ Assay, a bias-controlled multiplex PCR, was used to amplify TCRbeta CDR3 regions from genomic DNA. In the original analysis: The number of nucleated cells in each sample was estimated from the amplification of reference gene primers within the assay. To quantify the absolute abundance of each unique TCRbeta CDR3 rearrangement, sequence reads were collapsed and filtered. For each sample, productive Simpson clonality was calculated as the square root of Simpson's diversity index across productive rearrangements. TCRdb provides this immuneACCESS table in a form limited to in-frame rearrangements. Some clones are lacking; in checked studies, under half of them reflect an unresolved V gene, and why the rest are absent is not known. The V and J calls and clone size are taken from that table; D and trimming were inferred from the DNA. The sample table lists around 87,000 clones, roughly 79% of them with a count of one. The biggest ten clones account for about 15% of the sample.

The CDR3 holds 15 amino acids from the cysteine to the phenylalanine. The sequence is cut down to CDR3 DNA, 45 bases in frame from base 1. In the germline V gene, CDR1 corresponds to SNHLY and CDR2 to FYNNEI. The V end gives up 0 bases and the J end 1 base, leaving 2 bases in the junction not matched to a gene. As regards this clone: Its antigen remains unidentified. Base qualities were left out, and no much larger clone turns up one base away.

Overall study outcomes, separate from this receptor: The amount of clinical and demographic metadata varied by source and participant and was provided uncurated.

This receptor chain uses TRBV2 and TRBJ1-1, and 7 junction bases match TRBD1. This TCR was recovered from a human donor in a cohort sampled during active COVID-19. Sequenced sample: peripheral blood. The DNA sequence reads TGTGCCAGCAGTGAAGCTGAGGGGGCGAACACTGAAGCTTTCTTT. The translation is CASSEAEGANTEAFF.